Included here is one T cell receptor beta chain sequence, with context. The antigen is undetermined. This sample stems from a study of molecular identifiers for immune sequencing clone quantification. TCRdb recomputed calls from the PCR reads with MiXCR, one row per CDR3 protein. The sample lists several thousand distinct CDR3 sequences, 33% occurring once. Findings of the study overall: Jurkat TCR RNA spiked in from one cell reportedly remained identifiable amid about a million naive cells.

The authors sorted naive CD8 T cells as CD8+CD4-CCR7+CD45RA+. This CDR3 region has 15 residues. Germline values: CDR1 PRHDT, CDR2 FYEKMQ (reference sequence). V lost 4 bases, J lost 0 bases, and 7 bases lay in between. V usage is TRBV13 and J usage is TRBJ2-6, with D perhaps TRBD2 (6 bases). Sequencing input: naive CD8+ T cells from blood, with Jurkat cell RNA spiked in. This sample's subset: FACS-sorted CD8+CD4-CCR7+CD45RA+ naive T cells. This TCR was recovered from a human donor in good health. Some libraries in this study had Jurkat cell RNA spiked in. The CDR3 sequence: CASSSGVSGANVLTF. CDR3 nucleotide sequence: TGTGCCAGCAGCTCGGGAGTCTCTGGGGCCAACGTCCTGACTTTC.